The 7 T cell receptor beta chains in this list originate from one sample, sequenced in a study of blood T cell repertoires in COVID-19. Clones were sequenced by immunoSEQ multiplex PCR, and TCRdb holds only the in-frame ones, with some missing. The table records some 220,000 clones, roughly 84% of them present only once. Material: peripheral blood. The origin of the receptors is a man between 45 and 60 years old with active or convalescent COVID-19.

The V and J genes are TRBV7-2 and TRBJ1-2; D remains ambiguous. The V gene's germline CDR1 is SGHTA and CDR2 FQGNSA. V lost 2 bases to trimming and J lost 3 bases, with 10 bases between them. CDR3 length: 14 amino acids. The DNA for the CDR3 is TGTGCCAGCAGCTTACCGGGGAGGGACTATGGCTACACCTTC. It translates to CASSLPGRDYGYTF.

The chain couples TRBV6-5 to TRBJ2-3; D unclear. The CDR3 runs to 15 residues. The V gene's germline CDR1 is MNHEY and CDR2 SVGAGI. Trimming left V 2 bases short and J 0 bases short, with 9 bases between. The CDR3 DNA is TGTGCCAGCAGTTACGATGAGGATAGCACAGATACGCAGTATTTT. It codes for CASSYDEDSTDTQYF.

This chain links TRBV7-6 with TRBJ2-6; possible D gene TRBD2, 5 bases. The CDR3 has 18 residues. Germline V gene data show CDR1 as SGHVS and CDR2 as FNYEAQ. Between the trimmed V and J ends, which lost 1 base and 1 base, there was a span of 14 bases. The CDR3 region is CASSLELGRTSGANVLTF. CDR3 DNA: TGTGCCAGCAGCTTAGAACTTGGCAGGACTTCTGGGGCCAACGTCCTGACTTTC.

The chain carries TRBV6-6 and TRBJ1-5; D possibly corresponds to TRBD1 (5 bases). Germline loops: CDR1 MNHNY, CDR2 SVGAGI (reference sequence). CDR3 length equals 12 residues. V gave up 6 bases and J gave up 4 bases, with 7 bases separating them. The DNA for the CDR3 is TGTGCCAGCAGGACAGAAAATCAGCCCCAGCATTTT. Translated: CASRTENQPQHF.

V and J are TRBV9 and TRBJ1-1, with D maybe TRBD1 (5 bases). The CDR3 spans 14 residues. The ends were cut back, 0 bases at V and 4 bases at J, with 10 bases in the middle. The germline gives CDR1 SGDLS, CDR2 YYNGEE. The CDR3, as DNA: TGTGCCAGCAGCGTAGGTCCAGGGATCACTGAAGCTTTCTTT. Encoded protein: CASSVGPGITEAFF.

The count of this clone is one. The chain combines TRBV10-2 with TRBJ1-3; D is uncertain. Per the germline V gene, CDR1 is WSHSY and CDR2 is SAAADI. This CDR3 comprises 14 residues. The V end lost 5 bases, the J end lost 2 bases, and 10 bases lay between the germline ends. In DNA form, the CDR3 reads TGCGCCAGCAGTCCACAGCGGCCTGGAAACACCATATATTTT. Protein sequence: CASSPQRPGNTIYF.

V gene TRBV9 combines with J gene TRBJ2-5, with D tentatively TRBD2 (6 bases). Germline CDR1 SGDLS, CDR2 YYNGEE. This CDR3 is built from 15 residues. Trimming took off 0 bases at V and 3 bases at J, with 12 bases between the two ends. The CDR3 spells CASSVGGSGEETQYF. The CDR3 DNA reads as TGTGCCAGCAGCGTAGGAGGTAGCGGTGAAGAGACCCAGTACTTC.